The 26 T cell receptor beta chains listed next were all sequenced from one sample in a study of T cells in Graves' hyperthyroidism and ophthalmopathy (dated by TCRdb to between 2018 and 2021). Libraries were made using multiplex PCR. Sequencing was performed on an Illumina HiSeq 2000. Amplification of TCR beta CDR3 regions was carried out from RNA transcripts. The TCR CDR3 was subjected to a first round of RT-PCR using the HTBI primer set and the Qiagen OneStep RT-PCR kit. In-frame beta chains were kept once TCRdb had trimmed the public reads at Q25 with fastp and called clones with MiXCR. Each entry merges the rows of one CDR3 protein and shows their most common DNA and genes. The table for this sample lists approximately 740,000 distinct CDR3 sequences; 12% to 15% of them were counted only once. 10% of the sample comes from the top ten. Sequenced input: blood. The receptors originated from a young woman with Graves' hyperthyroidism.

The V and J genes are TRBV12-3 or TRBV12-4 and TRBJ2-7; D might be TRBD1 or TRBD2, each matching 5 bases. The ends were cut back, 8 bases at V and 3 bases at J, with 14 bases in the middle. The CDR3 length is 13 residues. CDR3 sequence: CASSWGTNYEQYF. CDR3 coding DNA: TGTGCCAGCTCCTGGGGGACGAACTACGAGCAGTACTTC.

The sample holds many counts of this clonotype. The chain employs TRBV6-1 and TRBJ1-5; 9 bases are shared with TRBD1. The germline V gene encodes CDR1 MNHNS and CDR2 SASEGT. The J segment lost 7 bases and the V segment lost 5 bases, leaving 6 bases of the junction unmatched. CDR3 length equals 14 residues. CDR3 sequence: CASSPQGARQPQHF. The CDR3 nucleotides read TGTGCCAGCAGTCCACAGGGGGCTCGGCAGCCCCAGCATTTT.

In its sample, this clonotype was seen a few times. This CDR3 is CASSWPSGGGYNEQFF. CDR3 DNA sequence: TGTGCCAGCAGCTGGCCTAGCGGGGGAGGTTACAATGAGCAGTTCTTC. The rearrangement joins TRBV13 to TRBJ2-1; 10 bases are a match to TRBD2. The CDR3 spans 16 residues. With 4 bases clipped from V and 4 bases from J, the junction kept 7 bases outside the gene matches. Germline values: CDR1 PRHDT, CDR2 FYEKMQ (reference sequence).

Regarding this clonotype: With a much larger clone just one base away, this may be a read error. The rearrangement links TRBV15 to TRBJ2-1; perhaps TRBD1 as D (6 bases). Near its end, the DNA agrees better with TRBJ2-7, so the J call may be wrong. Looked up from germline, CDR1 is LNHNV and CDR2 is YYDKDF (reference sequence). This CDR3 has 18 residues. In DNA form, the CDR3 reads TGTGCCACCAGCAGAGACTCTCGAGGCAGGGGACCTAACAATGAGCAGTACTTC. Translated: CATSRDSRGRGPNNEQYF.

This clonotype has at least ten counts. J is TRBJ2-1 and V is TRBV28; the match to TRBD2 covers 11 bases. The V gene's germline CDR1 is MDHEN and CDR2 SYDVKM. The V and J ends lost 2 bases and 7 bases, in that order; junction bases with no gene match: 7. The CDR3 has 16 residues. For the CDR3, the DNA is TGTGCCAGCAGTTTAGGAACTAGCGGGAGAACAAATGAGCAGTTCTTC. Amino acids: CASSLGTSGRTNEQFF.

The rearrangement uses TRBV10-3 and TRBJ2-1; no clear D gene. Germline values: CDR1 ENHRY, CDR2 SYGVKD. The V end was cut by 3 bases, the J end by 9 bases, with 0 bases between. The length of the CDR3 is 9 residues. The CDR3 DNA reads TGTGCCATCAGTGATGAGCAGTTCTTC. Protein: CAISDEQFF.

The sample holds many counts of this clonotype. The chain has TRBV2 and TRBJ1-6; weak D call: TRBD1 (5 bases). Germline V gene lookup returns CDR1 SNHLY and CDR2 FYNNEI. V lost 4 bases, J lost 0 bases, and 16 bases lay in between. CDR3 length: 18 residues. For the CDR3, the DNA is TGTGCCAGCAGTGGGGCTACAGGTCTTAGCTCCTATAATTCACCCCTCCACTTT. Translating gives CASSGATGLSSYNSPLHF.

This clonotype was counted many times. The CDR3 DNA reads TGTGCCAGCAGTGAAGCTCAGGGACTCCTCTACGAGCAGTACTTC. Its protein is CASSEAQGLLYEQYF. J is TRBJ2-7 and V is TRBV6-1; possible D gene TRBD2, 6 bases. V was trimmed by 0 bases and J by 3 bases, leaving 12 bases between them. Germline-derived CDR1 and CDR2 are MNHNS and SASEGT. The CDR3 has 15 amino acids.

This clonotype was detected a few times. The chain recombines TRBV2 with TRBJ1-1; D ambiguous. There are 13 residues in the CDR3. Germline-derived CDR1 and CDR2 are SNHLY and FYNNEI. With 11 bases removed from V and 1 base from J, the gap between germline ends came to 14 bases. This CDR3 reads CAGRLFENTEAFF. CDR3 nucleotide sequence: TGTGCCGGGCGGTTATTCGAGAACACTGAAGCTTTCTTT.

This clonotype was recorded at least ten times. This sequence joins TRBV20-1 and TRBJ2-1, with 7 nucleotides matching TRBD2. The CDR3 has 15 residues. From germline, CDR1 is DFQATT and CDR2 SNEGSKA (reference sequence). V lost 3 bases, J lost 3 bases, and 8 bases stayed unmatched. CDR3 sequence: CSASTRLALYNEQFF. The CDR3 DNA is TGCAGTGCTAGCACCAGACTAGCTCTCTACAATGAGCAGTTCTTC.

This clonotype occurred a few times. The chain has TRBV12-3 or TRBV12-4 and TRBJ2-2; maybe TRBD2 (6 bases). This CDR3 comprises 15 residues. V lost 5 bases to trimming and J lost 6 bases, with 16 bases between them. The CDR3 DNA sequence: TGTGCCAGCAGTAATCGGGGGAGGAAGGCCGGGGAGCTGTTTTTT. Translated: CASSNRGRKAGELFF.

This clonotype was observed at least ten times. The rearrangement uses TRBV18 and TRBJ2-1; the D gene is possibly TRBD2 (6 bases). CDR1 is KGHSH and CDR2 is LQKENI in the germline V gene. V lost 3 bases and J 5 bases, leaving 26 bases between the germline ends. This CDR3 comprises 19 residues. The CDR3 is CASSPLTYGGSWLNNEQFF. CDR3 nucleotides: TGTGCCAGCTCACCCCTCACTTACGGGGGATCGTGGTTAAACAATGAGCAGTTCTTC. Full variable domain (outside the CDR3, taken from reference TRBV18 and TRBJ2-1): NAGVMQNPRHLVRRRGQEARLRCSPMKGHSHVYWYRQLPEEGLKFMVYLQKENIIDESGMPKERFSAEFPKEGPSILRIQQVVRGDSAAYFCASSPLTYGGSWLNNEQFFGPGTRLTVL.

The table lists this clonotype with a few counts. The rearrangement links TRBV3-1 to TRBJ2-2, with 10 bases that match TRBD2. Germline V gene data show CDR1 as LGHDT and CDR2 as YNNKEL (reference sequence). This CDR3 spans 16 amino acids. V shed 4 bases and J 4 bases; nucleotides not matched to a gene: 6. The CDR3 DNA follows: TGTGCCAGCAGCCCCAACCTAGCGGGAGTCACCGGGGAGCTGTTTTTT. As protein: CASSPNLAGVTGELFF.

This clonotype was seen repeatedly, ten times or more. V gene TRBV6-2 or TRBV6-3 combines with J gene TRBJ2-1; D unresolved. Germline V gives CDR1 MNHEY, CDR2 SVGEGT. V was clipped by 2 bases and J by 7 bases, with 15 bases between them. The CDR3 loop spans 15 amino acids. CDR3 amino acids: CASSYPAPLPNEQFF. DNA for the CDR3: TGTGCCAGCAGTTACCCTGCCCCCTTGCCAAATGAGCAGTTCTTC.

This clonotype appeared a few times. The chain couples TRBV27 to TRBJ2-7; D tentatively fits TRBD1 or TRBD2 (5 bases each). Trimming removed 5 bases at V and 5 bases at J, with 13 bases between. The CDR3 sequence is 13 residues long. Germline V gene sequence: CDR1 MNHEY, CDR2 SMNVEV (reference sequence). CDR3 in DNA: TGTGCCAGCAGTCGGGTGGGACGGAACGAGCAGTACTTC. Translation gives CASSRVGRNEQYF.

This clonotype was seen at least ten times. V is TRBV20-1 and J is TRBJ2-1, with a tentative D call TRBD2 (5 bases). V lost 0 bases and J 0 bases, leaving 9 bases between the germline ends. Germline CDR1 reads DFQATT; CDR2 reads SNEGSKA (reference sequence). CDR3 length equals 15 residues. Here the CDR3 DNA reads TGCAGTGCTAGAGATCCTAGCAGCTCCTACAATGAGCAGTTCTTC. It translates to CSARDPSSSYNEQFF.

This clonotype has a count of ten or more. CDR3 residues: CASSDKTLSSGSKYF. CDR3 bases: TGTGCCAGCTCAGACAAGACTCTATCCTCGGGAAGCAAATACTTC. The rearrangement links TRBV18 to TRBJ2-5; D perhaps matches TRBD2 (5 bases). Germline loops: CDR1 KGHSH, CDR2 LQKENI. There are 15 residues in the CDR3. V lost 5 bases to trimming and J lost 14 bases, with 27 bases between them.

This clonotype has at least ten counts. This chain joins TRBV2 and TRBJ2-3; no definite D call. V was clipped by 6 bases and J by 2 bases, with 9 bases between them. The CDR3 runs to 13 residues. Germline V lookup: CDR1 SNHLY, CDR2 FYNNEI. CDR3 DNA: TGTGCCAGCAGCGCTAACCCCACAGATACGCAGTATTTT. Its translation is CASSANPTDTQYF.

The sample holds many counts of this clonotype. The chain couples TRBV4-2 to TRBJ2-7; perhaps TRBD2 as D (6 bases). V was trimmed by 0 bases and J by 2 bases, leaving 14 bases between them. CDR3 length equals 16 residues. CDR1 and CDR2 from the germline V gene are LGHNA and YNFKEQ. In DNA, the CDR3 is TGTGCCAGCAGCCAAGACGGCGGGACCGTCCCCTACGAGCAGTACTTC. Protein: CASSQDGGTVPYEQYF.

This clonotype was counted at least ten times. This chain connects TRBV11-2 to TRBJ2-1, with 12 bases identical to TRBD2. This CDR3 contains 16 residues. V was pared by 1 base and J by 7 bases, with 5 bases of the junction left unmatched. Germline V gene data show CDR1 as SGHAT and CDR2 as FQNNGV. The CDR3 sequence is CASSLVWTSGNNEQFF. The CDR3 nucleotides read TGTGCCAGCAGCTTAGTTTGGACTAGCGGGAATAATGAGCAGTTCTTC.

This clonotype was counted ten times or more. The chain links TRBV20-1 to TRBJ2-5; 10 positions match TRBD2. In germline, CDR1 is DFQATT, CDR2 SNEGSKA (reference sequence). The V and J ends lost 1 base and 3 bases, in that order; junction bases with no gene match: 2. CDR3 length: 14 residues. CDR3 sequence (DNA): TGCAGTGCTAGAGGGCTAGCGGGAGAAGAGACCCAGTACTTC. Protein product: CSARGLAGEETQYF.

This clonotype was counted ten times or more. The chain is built from TRBV2 and TRBJ1-1; 9 positions agree with TRBD1. From germline, CDR1 is SNHLY and CDR2 FYNNEI. This CDR3 has 14 amino acids. With V trimmed by 9 bases and J by 5 bases, 10 bases remained unmatched. This chain's CDR3 is CASLTQGAGTEAFF. CDR3 coding DNA: TGTGCCAGTCTTACACAGGGGGCGGGGACTGAAGCTTTCTTT. Full variable domain (outside the CDR3, taken from reference TRBV2 and TRBJ1-1): EPEVTQTPSHQVTQMGQEVILRCVPISNHLYFYWYRQILGQKVEFLVSFYNNEISEKSEIFDDQFSVERPDGSNFTLKIRSTKLEDSAMYFCASLTQGAGTEAFFGQGTRLTVV.

The chain links TRBV7-2 to TRBJ1-5, with 8 bases identical to TRBD1. V gave up 3 bases and J gave up 3 bases; unmatched junction bases: 4. The germline V gene has CDR1 SGHTA and CDR2 FQGNSA. The CDR3 sequence is 15 residues long. CDR3 DNA: TGTGCCAGCAGCTTTAGGGGACAGGCCAATCAGCCCCAGCATTTT. Protein product: CASSFRGQANQPQHF.

This clonotype was counted only a few times. A much larger clone lies one base from this, so it may be a read error. The chain combines TRBV28 with TRBJ2-7, with D unresolved. Germline V lookup: CDR1 MDHEN, CDR2 SYDVKM. The CDR3 covers 12 residues. Written as DNA, the CDR3 is TGTGCCAGCAGTTTAACAACCTACGGGCAGTACTTC. Translating gives CASSLTTYGQYF.

This clonotype was recorded at least ten times. This chain connects TRBV18 to TRBJ1-1; D is ambiguous. Trimming removed 6 bases from V and 7 bases from J, with 24 bases in between. The CDR3 has 16 residues. Germline assignment: CDR1 KGHSH and CDR2 LQKENI. The CDR3 DNA is TGTGCCAGCTCCCCCAAGTCCAAGGGTGTAATGGATGAAGCTTTCTTT. It specifies CASSPKSKGVMDEAFF.

This clonotype has a count of ten or more. The chain uses TRBV6-1 and TRBJ2-1; D may be TRBD2 (5 bases). Deletions cut 5 bases from V and 0 bases from J, with 14 bases between. CDR1 MNHNS and CDR2 SASEGT come from the germline V gene. The CDR3 extends over 16 amino acids. The CDR3 coding sequence is TGTGCCAGCAGTCCCAGCGGACCCGACTCCTACAATGAGCAGTTCTTC. It is translated as CASSPSGPDSYNEQFF.